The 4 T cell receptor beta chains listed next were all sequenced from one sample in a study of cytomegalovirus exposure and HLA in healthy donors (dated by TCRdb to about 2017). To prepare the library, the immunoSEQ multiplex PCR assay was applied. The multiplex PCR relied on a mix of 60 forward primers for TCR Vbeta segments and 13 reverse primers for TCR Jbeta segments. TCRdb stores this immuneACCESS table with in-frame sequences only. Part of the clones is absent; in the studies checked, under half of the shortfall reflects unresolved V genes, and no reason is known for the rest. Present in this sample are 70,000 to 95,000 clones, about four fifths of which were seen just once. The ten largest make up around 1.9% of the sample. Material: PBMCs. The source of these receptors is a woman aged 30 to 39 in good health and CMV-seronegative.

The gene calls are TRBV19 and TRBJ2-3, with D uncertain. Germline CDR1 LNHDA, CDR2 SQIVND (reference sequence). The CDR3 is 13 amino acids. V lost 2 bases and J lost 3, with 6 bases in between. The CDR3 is CASSIQQTDTQYF. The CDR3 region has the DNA TGTGCCAGTAGTATACAACAGACAGATACGCAGTATTTT.

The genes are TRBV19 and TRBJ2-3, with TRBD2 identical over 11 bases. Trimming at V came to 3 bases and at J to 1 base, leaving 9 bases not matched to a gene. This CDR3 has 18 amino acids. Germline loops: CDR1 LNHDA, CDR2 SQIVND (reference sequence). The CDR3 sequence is CASSIGVAGGSGTDTQYF. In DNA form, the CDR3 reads TGTGCCAGTAGTATCGGAGTAGCGGGAGGGTCGGGCACAGATACGCAGTATTTT.

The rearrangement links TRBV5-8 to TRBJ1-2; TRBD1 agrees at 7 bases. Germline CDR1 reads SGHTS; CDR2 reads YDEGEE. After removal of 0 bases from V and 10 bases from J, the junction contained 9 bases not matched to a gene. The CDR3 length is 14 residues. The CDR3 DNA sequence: TGTGCCAGCAGCTTGGCCAGTTTCAGGGGGGACTACACCTTC. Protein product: CASSLASFRGDYTF.

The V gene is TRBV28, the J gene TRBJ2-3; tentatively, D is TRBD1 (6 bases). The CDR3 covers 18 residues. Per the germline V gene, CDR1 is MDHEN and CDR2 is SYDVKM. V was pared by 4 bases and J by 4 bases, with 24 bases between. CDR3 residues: CASSSYPPGAYGSDTQYF. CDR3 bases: TGTGCCAGCAGTTCTTACCCCCCAGGGGCCTATGGCTCAGATACGCAGTATTTT.